These 8 T cell receptor beta chains were sequenced from one sample in a study of blood T cell repertoires in COVID-19. The assay was immunoSEQ multiplex PCR, and TCRdb's table has in-frame clones only and misses some. The sample records some 110,000 clones, 81% being singletons. The sample was peripheral blood. All receptors come from a woman in her seventies with acute or convalescent COVID-19.

CDR3 amino acids: CASSLGGGTFGNTIYF. CDR3 nucleotide sequence: TGTGCCAGCAGCTTAGGGGGGGGGACCTTCGGAAACACCATATATTTT. The chain combines TRBV7-9 with TRBJ1-3, with TRBD1 as a possible D gene (5 bases). This CDR3 comprises 16 residues. Germline-derived CDR1 and CDR2 are SEHNR and FQNEAQ (reference sequence). The V end was cut by 1 base, the J end by 4 bases, with 14 bases between.

The chain carries TRBV28 and TRBJ1-2, with a possible D match to TRBD1 (6 bases). CDR3 length equals 12 residues. Trimming left V 5 bases short and J 7 bases short, with 11 bases between. Germline V gene lookup returns CDR1 MDHEN and CDR2 SYDVKM. CDR3 coding DNA: TGTGCCAGCAGTGAGGGGGGGCTTGGCTACACCTTC. Translating gives CASSEGGLGYTF.

This sequence joins TRBV14 and TRBJ1-6; D gene uncertain. Trimming cost V 1 base and J 11 bases, with 12 bases left between them. This CDR3 has 14 amino acids. Per the germline V gene, CDR1 is SGHDN and CDR2 is FVKESK. DNA for the CDR3: TGTGCCAGCAGCCAAGCGCGGGAGGTGGCACCCCTCCACTTT. As protein: CASSQAREVAPLHF.

The gene calls are TRBV30 and TRBJ1-4; the match to TRBD1 covers 9 bases. This CDR3 comprises 12 residues. The ends lost 3 bases at V and 8 bases at J; junction bases unmatched: 1. Germline CDR1 reads GTSNPN; CDR2 reads SVGIG (reference sequence). Here the CDR3 DNA reads TGTGCCTGGAGCACAGGGGGCGAAAAACTGTTTTTT. This sequence encodes CAWSTGGEKLFF. Variable domain in full (rest from reference TRBV30 and TRBJ1-4): SQTIHQWPATLVQPVGSPLSLECTVEGTSNPNLYWYRQAAGRGLQLLFYSVGIGQISSEVPQNLSASRPQDRQFILSSKKLLLSDSGFYLCAWSTGGEKLFFGSGTQLSVL.

The rearrangement links TRBV4-3 to TRBJ1-2; no definite D call. V was clipped by 2 bases and J by 2 bases, with 15 bases between them. The CDR3 length is 16 residues. Germline CDR1 LGHNA, CDR2 YSLEER. CDR3: CASSQYLAQVNYGYTF. The CDR3 nucleotides read TGCGCCAGCAGCCAATACCTCGCGCAGGTCAACTATGGCTACACCTTC.

This clone was observed a few times. The chain is built from TRBV28 and TRBJ2-7, with 12 bases aligning to TRBD1. In germline, CDR1 is MDHEN, CDR2 SYDVKM. The V segment lost 6 bases and the J segment 1 base; nucleotides outside the gene matches: 10. The CDR3 has 17 residues. The CDR3 is CASSPGTGGRWSYEQYF. The CDR3 DNA is TGTGCCAGCAGCCCCGGGACAGGGGGCCGCTGGTCCTACGAGCAGTACTTC.

V usage is TRBV25-1 and J usage is TRBJ2-3; TRBD1 aligns across 9 bases. J lost 13 bases, V lost 2 bases, and 19 bases had no gene match. The CDR3 is 17 amino acids. The germline V gene encodes CDR1 MGHDK and CDR2 SYGVNS. The CDR3 is CASSEGGDRDLERGEYF. Written as DNA, the CDR3 is TGTGCCAGCAGTGAAGGGGGGGACAGGGACCTTGAGAGAGGGGAGTATTTT.

The V and J genes are TRBV27 and TRBJ2-3; 9 bases align to TRBD2. Germline CDR1 is MNHEY and CDR2 is SMNVEV (reference sequence). The CDR3 runs to 16 residues. The J segment lost 1 base and the V segment lost 6 bases, leaving 8 bases of the junction unmatched. CDR3 in DNA: TGTGCCAGCAGCTCTACTAGCGGGTTCGGCACAGATACGCAGTATTTT. Translated, it gives CASSSTSGFGTDTQYF.